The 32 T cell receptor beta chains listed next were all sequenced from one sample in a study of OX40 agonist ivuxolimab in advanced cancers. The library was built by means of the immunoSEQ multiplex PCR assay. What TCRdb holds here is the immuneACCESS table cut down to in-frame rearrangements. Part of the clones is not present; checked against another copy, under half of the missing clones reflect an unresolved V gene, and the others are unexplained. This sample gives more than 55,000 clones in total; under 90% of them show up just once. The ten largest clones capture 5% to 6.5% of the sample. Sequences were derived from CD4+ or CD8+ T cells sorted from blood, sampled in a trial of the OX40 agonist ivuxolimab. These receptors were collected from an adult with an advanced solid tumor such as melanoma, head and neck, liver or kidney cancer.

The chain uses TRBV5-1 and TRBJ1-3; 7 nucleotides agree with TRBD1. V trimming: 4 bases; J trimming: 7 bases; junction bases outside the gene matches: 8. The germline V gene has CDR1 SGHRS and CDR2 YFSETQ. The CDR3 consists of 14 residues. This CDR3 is CASSPSQGINTIYF. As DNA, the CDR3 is TGCGCCAGCAGCCCTTCACAGGGGATTAACACCATATATTTT.

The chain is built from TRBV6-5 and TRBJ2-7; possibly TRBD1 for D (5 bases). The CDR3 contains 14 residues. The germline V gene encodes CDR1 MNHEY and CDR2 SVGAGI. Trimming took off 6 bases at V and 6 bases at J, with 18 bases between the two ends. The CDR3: CASSRFSGNFEQYF. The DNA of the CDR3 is TGTGCCAGCAGCCGCTTTTCAGGGAACTTCGAGCAGTACTTC.

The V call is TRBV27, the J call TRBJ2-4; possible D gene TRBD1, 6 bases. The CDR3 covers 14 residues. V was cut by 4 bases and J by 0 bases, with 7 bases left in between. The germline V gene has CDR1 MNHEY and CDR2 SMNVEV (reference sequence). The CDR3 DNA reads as TGTGCCAGCAGTTCCAGGGGAGCCAAAAACATTCAGTACTTC. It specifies CASSSRGAKNIQYF.

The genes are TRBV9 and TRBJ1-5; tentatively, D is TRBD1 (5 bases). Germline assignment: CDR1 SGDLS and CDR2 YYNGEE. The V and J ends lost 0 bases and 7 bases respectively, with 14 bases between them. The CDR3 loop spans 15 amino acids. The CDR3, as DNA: TGTGCCAGCAGCGTAGGGGGGACGGTCGGGCAGCCCCAGCATTTT. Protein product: CASSVGGTVGQPQHF.

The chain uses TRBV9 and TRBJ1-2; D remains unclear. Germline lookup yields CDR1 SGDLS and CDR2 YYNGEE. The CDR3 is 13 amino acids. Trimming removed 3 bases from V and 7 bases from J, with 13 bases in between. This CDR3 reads CASSDRGLGGYTF. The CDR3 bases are TGTGCCAGCAGCGATCGGGGTCTAGGTGGCTACACCTTC.

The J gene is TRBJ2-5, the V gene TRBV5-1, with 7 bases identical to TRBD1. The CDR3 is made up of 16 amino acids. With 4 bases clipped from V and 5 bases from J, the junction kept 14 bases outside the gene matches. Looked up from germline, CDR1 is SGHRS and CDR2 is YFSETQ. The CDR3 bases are TGCGCCAGCAGCCTCGATCCGAGGGGGCGCGGGGAGACCCAGTACTTC. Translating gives CASSLDPRGRGETQYF.

CDR3 amino acids: CASSAGGAGNTIYF. The CDR3 DNA reads TGCGCCAGCAGTGCAGGGGGAGCTGGAAACACCATATATTTT. The chain carries TRBV5-1 and TRBJ1-3, with 7 nucleotides matching TRBD1. J gave up 2 bases and V 5 bases, and 4 bases lay outside the gene matches. Germline-derived CDR1 and CDR2 are SGHRS and YFSETQ. This CDR3 spans 14 amino acids.

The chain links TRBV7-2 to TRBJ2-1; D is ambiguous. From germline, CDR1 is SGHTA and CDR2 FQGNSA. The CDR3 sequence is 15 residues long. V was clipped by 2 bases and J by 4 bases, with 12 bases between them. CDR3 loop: CASSLIFDGYNEQFF. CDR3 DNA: TGTGCCAGCAGCTTAATTTTCGACGGGTACAATGAGCAGTTCTTC.

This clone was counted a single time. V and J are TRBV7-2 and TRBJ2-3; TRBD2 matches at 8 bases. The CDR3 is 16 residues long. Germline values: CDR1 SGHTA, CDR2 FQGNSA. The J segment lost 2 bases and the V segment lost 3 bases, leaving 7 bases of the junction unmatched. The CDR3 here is CASSFSGTSTTDTQYF. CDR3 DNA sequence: TGTGCCAGCAGCTTCTCCGGGACTAGTACCACAGATACGCAGTATTTT.

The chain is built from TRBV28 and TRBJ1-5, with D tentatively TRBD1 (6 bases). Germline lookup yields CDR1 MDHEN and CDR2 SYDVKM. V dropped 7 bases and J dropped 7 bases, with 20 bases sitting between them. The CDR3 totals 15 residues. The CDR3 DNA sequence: TGTGCCAGCATTCCGACCAGGGGAAAAAACCAGCCCCAGCATTTT. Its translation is CASIPTRGKNQPQHF.

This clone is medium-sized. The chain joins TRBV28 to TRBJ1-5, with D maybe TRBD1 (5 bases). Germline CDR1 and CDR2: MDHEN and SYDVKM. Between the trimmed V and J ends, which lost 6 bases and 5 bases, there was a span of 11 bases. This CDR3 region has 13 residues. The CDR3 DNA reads TGTGCCAGCAGGATACAGGCTGATCAGCCCCAGCATTTT. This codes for CASRIQADQPQHF.

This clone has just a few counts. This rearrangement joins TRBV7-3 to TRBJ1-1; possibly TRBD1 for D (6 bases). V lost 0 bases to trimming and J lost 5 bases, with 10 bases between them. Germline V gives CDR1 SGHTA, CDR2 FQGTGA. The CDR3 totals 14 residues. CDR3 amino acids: CASSLTGTSTEAFF. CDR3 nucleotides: TGTGCCAGCAGCTTAACCGGGACATCGACTGAAGCTTTCTTT.

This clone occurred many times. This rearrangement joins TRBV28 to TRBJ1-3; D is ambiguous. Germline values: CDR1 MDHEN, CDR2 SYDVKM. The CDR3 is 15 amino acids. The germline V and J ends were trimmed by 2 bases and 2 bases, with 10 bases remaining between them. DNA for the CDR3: TGTGCCAGCAGTTTAGGAGACCGGCCTGGAAACACCATATATTTT. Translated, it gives CASSLGDRPGNTIYF.

The CDR3 reads CASSRTGVYGYTF. The CDR3 region has the DNA TGTGCCAGCAGTCGCACAGGGGTATATGGCTACACCTTC. The chain carries TRBV7-6 and TRBJ1-2, with TRBD1 matching 7 bases. The CDR3 runs to 13 residues. Germline V gene lookup returns CDR1 SGHVS and CDR2 FNYEAQ. V trimming: 6 bases; J trimming: 5 bases; junction bases outside the gene matches: 6.

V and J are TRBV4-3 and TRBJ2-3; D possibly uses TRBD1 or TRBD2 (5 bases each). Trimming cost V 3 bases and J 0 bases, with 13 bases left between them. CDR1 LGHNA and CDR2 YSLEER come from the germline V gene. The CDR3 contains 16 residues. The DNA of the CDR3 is TGCGCCAGCAGCCACCGATACCGGGACAGCACAGATACGCAGTATTTT. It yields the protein CASSHRYRDSTDTQYF.

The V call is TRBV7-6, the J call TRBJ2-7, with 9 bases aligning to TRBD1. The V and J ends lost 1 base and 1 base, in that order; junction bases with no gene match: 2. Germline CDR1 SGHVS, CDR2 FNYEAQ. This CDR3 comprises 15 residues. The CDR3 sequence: CASSLEDRGSYEQYF. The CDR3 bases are TGTGCCAGCAGCTTAGAGGACAGGGGTTCCTACGAGCAGTACTTC.

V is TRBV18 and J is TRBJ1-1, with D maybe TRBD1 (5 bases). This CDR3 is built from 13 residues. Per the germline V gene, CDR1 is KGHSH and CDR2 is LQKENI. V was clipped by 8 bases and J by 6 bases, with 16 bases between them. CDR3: CASRFELGAEAFF. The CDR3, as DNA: TGTGCCAGCCGATTCGAGTTGGGGGCTGAAGCTTTCTTT.

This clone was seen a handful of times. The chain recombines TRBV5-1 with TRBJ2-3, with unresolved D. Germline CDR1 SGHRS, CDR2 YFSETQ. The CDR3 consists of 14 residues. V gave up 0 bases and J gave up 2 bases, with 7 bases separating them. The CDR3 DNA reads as TGCGCCAGCAGCTTGGCCGGGTTCACAGATACGCAGTATTTT. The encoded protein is CASSLAGFTDTQYF.

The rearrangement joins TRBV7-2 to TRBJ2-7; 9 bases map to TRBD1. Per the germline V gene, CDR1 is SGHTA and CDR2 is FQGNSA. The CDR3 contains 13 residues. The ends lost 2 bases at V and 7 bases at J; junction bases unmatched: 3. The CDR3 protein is CASSLRQGGEQYF. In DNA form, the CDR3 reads TGTGCCAGCAGCTTAAGACAGGGGGGTGAGCAGTACTTC.

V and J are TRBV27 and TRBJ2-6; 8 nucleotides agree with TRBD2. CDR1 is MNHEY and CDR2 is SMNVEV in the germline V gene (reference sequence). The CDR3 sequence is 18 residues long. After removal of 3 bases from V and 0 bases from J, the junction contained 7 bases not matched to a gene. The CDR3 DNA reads TGTGCCAGCAGTTTCTCGGCGGGGGGCCTCTCTGGGGCCAACGTCCTGACTTTC. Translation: CASSFSAGGLSGANVLTF.

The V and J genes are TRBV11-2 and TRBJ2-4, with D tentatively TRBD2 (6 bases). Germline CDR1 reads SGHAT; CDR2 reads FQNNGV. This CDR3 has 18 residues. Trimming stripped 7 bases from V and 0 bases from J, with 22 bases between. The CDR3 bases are TGTGCCAGCACCAAGATAAGGGCGGGATCGCTAGCCAAAAACATTCAGTACTTC. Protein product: CASTKIRAGSLAKNIQYF. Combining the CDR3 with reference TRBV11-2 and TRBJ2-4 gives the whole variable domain EAGVAQSPRYKIIEKRQSVAFWCNPISGHATLYWYQQILGQGPKLLIQFQNNGVVDDSQLPKDRFSAERLKGVDSTLKIQPAKLEDSAVYLCASTKIRAGSLAKNIQYFGAGTRLSVL.

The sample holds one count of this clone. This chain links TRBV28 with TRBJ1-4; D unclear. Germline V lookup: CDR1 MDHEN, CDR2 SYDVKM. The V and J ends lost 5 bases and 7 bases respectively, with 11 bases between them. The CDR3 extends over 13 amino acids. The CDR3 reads CASSLDSFEKLFF. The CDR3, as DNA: TGTGCCAGCAGTCTGGACTCTTTTGAAAAACTGTTTTTT.

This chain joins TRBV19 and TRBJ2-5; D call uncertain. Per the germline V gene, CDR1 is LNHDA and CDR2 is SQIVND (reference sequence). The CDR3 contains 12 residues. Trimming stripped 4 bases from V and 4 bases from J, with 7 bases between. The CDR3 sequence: CASSTSTETQYF. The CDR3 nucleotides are TGTGCCAGTAGTACAAGTACAGAGACCCAGTACTTC.

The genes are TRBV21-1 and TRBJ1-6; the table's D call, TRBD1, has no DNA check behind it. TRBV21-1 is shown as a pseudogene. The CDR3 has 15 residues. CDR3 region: CASSKRGTGGSPLHF. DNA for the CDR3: TGTGCCAGCAGCAAAAGAGGGACAGGGGGTTCACCCCTCCACTTT.

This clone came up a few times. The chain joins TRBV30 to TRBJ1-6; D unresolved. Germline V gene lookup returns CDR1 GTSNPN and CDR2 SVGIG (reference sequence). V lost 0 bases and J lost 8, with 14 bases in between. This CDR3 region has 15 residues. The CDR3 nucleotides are TGTGCCTGGAGTGTGTTAGGGTTCTCGGATTCACCCCTCCACTTT. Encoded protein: CAWSVLGFSDSPLHF.

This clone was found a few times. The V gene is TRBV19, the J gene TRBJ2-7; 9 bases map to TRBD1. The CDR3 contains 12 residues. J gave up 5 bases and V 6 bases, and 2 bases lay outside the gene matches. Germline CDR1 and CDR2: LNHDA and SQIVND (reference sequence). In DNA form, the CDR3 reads TGTGCCAGTAGGGACAGGGGCGACGAGCAGTACTTC. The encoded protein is CASRDRGDEQYF.

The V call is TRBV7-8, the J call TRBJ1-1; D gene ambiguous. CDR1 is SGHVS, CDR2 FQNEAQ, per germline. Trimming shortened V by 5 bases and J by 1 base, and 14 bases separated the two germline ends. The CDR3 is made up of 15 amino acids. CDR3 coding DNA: TGTGCCAGCAGCACTAGCCCTCTGAGGAACACTGAAGCTTTCTTT. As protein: CASSTSPLRNTEAFF.

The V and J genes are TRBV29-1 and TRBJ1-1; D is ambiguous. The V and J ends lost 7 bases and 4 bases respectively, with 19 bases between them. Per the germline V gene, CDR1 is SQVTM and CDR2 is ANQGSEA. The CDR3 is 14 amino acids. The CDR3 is CSAEKSMAGTEAFF. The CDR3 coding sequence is TGCAGCGCTGAGAAATCTATGGCGGGCACTGAAGCTTTCTTT.

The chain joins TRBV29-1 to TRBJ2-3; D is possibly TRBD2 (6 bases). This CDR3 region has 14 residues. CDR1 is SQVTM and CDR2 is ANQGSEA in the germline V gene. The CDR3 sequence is CSVAEWQGGDTQYF. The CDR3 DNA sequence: TGCTCCGTAGCCGAGTGGCAGGGAGGTGATACGCAGTATTTT.

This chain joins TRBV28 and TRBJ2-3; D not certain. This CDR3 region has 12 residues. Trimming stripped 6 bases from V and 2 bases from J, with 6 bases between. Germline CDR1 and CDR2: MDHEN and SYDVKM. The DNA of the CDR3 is TGTGCCAGCAGGCCGACCACAGATACGCAGTATTTT. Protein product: CASRPTTDTQYF. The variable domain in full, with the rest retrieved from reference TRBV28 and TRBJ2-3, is DVKVTQSSRYLVKRTGEKVFLECVQDMDHENMFWYRQDPGLGLRLIYFSYDVKMKEKGDIPEGYSVSREKKERFSLILESASTNQTSMYLCASRPTTDTQYFGPGTRLTVL.

The CDR3 nucleotides read TGTGCCAGCAGCTTAAGGGGGGACTCTCTATTCTTCTACGAGCAGTACTTC. Translation: CASSLRGDSLFFYEQYF. The rearrangement links TRBV7-2 to TRBJ2-7; D could derive from TRBD1 or TRBD2 (6 bases each). V was pared by 2 bases and J by 3 bases, with 20 bases between. CDR3 length: 17 amino acids. Germline V CDR1 and CDR2: SGHTA, FQGNSA.

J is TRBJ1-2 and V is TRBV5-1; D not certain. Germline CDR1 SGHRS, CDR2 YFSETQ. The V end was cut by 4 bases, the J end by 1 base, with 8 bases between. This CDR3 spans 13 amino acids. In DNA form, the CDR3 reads TGCGCCAGCAGCAGCGAGAGTAACTATGGCTACACCTTC. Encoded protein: CASSSESNYGYTF.